This T cell receptor (beta chain) was recorded in a study of blood T cells in healthy people across ages. Study conclusions and caveats: Expanded clonotype shifts may have been confounded, as the donors had an unknown CMV status. Compared with aged donors, long-lived donors showed fewer expanded clones, suggesting selection.

This clonotype was seen a handful of times. The antigen is undetermined. Germline and junction disagree at one end, which may indicate a read error. Primers used in a second PCR of about 7 to 12 cycles were a sample-barcoded 5' primer and a J-beta primer mix. TCRdb re-analysed the 5' RACE reads in MiXCR, keeping a single row per CDR3 protein. Of about 1 million distinct CDR3 sequences in the sample, 40% to 50% were seen once. The CDR3 runs to 15 residues. Per germline, CDR1 MNHEY and CDR2 SVGEGT. The donors, healthy Caucasians from Russia, were aged 6 to 90. In each sample, at least 6 million PBMCs were isolated.

The chain couples TRBV6-2 or TRBV6-3 to TRBJ2-1; D not resolved. This sequence originates from a woman between 55 and 75 years old in good health. Sequenced sample: blood. The CDR3 sequence is CASSDSRSLDNEQFF. DNA of the CDR3: TGTGCCAGCAGTGACTCAAGGAGTTTGGACAATGAGCAGTTCTTC.